The clone carrying this T cell receptor (beta chain) has only a few counts. The antigen is not known. A single record per CDR3 protein comes from TCRdb applying MiXCR to the reads. The profile shows about 830,000 distinct CDR3 sequences, around a third of them singletons. The data were taken from a study of T cell repertoires in cytomegalovirus infection. Study at large: It can be stated that public TCR beta signatures indicated CMV infection as well as a matching HLA type. Overall study findings and caveats: Clonotype analysis showed dominance of the ex vivo response by HLA-C-restricted CMV-specific TCR beta clonotypes.

Trimming shortened V by 7 bases and J by 8 bases, and 18 bases separated the two germline ends. CDR1 is LNHDA, CDR2 SQIVND, per germline (reference sequence). This CDR3 has 14 amino acids. The sequence was collected from a human donor in good health (CMV status not recorded). Some clones in this sample may be carry-over from other donors' samples. This chain links TRBV19 with TRBJ1-3; D is possibly TRBD1 (6 bases). The sequencing used cultured CD8+ T cells from PBMCs, collected from culture after CMV antigen stimulation. CDR3 in amino acids: CASTERGQLDTIYF. The CDR3 region has the DNA TGTGCCAGTACGGAGAGGGGACAATTGGACACCATATATTTT. The full variable domain, in which reference TRBV19 and TRBJ1-3 provide the parts outside the CDR3, is DGGITQSPKYLFRKEGQNVTLSCEQNLNHDAMYWYRQDPGQGLRLIYYSQIVNDFQKGDIAEGYSVSREKKESFPLTVTSAQKNPTAFYLCASTERGQLDTIYFGEGSWLTVV.